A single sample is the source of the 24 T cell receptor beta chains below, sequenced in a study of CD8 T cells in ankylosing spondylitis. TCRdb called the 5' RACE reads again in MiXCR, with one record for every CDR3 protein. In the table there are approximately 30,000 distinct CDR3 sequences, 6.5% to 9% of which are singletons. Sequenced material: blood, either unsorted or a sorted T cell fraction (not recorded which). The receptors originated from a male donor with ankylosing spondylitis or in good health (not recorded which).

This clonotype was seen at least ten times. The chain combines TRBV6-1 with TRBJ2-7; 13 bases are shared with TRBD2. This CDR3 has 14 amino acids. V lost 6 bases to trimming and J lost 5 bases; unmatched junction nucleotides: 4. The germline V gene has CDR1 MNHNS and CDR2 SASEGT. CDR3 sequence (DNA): TGTGCCAGCAGCGCTACTAGCGGGAGGGACGAGCAGTACTTC. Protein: CASSATSGRDEQYF.

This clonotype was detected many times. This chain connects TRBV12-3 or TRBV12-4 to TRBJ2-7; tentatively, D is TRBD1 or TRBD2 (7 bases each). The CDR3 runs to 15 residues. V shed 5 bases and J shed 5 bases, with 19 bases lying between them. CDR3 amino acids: CASSPGGTAGHEQYF. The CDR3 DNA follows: TGTGCCAGCAGTCCAGGGGGGACAGCGGGACACGAGCAGTACTTC.

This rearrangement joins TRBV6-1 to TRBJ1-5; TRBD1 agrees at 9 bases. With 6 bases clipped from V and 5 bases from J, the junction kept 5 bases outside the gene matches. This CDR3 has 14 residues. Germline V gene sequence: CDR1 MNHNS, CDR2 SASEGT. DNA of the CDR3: TGTGCCAGCAGCCGGGACAGGGTTCATCAGCCCCAGCATTTT. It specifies CASSRDRVHQPQHF.

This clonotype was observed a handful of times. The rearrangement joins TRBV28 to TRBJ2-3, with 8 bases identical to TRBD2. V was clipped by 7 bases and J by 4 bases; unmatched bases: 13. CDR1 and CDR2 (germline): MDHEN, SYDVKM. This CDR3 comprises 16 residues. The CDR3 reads CASTPPAGAPADTQYF. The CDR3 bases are TGTGCCAGCACCCCCCCAGCGGGAGCGCCCGCAGATACGCAGTATTTT.

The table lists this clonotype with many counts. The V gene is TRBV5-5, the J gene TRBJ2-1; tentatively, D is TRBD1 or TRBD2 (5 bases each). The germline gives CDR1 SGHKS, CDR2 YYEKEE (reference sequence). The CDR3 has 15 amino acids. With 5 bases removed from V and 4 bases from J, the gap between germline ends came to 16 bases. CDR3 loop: CASSYPRGPYNEQFF. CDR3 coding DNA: TGTGCCAGCAGTTATCCCCGGGGCCCTTACAATGAGCAGTTCTTC.

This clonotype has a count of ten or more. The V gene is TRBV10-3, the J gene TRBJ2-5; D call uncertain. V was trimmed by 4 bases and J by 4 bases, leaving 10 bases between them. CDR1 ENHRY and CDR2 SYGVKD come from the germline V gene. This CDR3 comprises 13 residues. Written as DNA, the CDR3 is TGTGCCATCAGTGGAGGCTGGCGAGAGACCCAGTACTTC. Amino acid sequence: CAISGGWRETQYF.

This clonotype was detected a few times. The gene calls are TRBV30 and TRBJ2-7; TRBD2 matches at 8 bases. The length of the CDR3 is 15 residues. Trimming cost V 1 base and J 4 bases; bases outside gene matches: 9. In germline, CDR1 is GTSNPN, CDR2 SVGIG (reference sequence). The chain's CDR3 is CAWSAERESTYEQYF. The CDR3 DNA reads TGTGCCTGGAGTGCCGAGCGGGAGAGTACTTACGAGCAGTACTTC.

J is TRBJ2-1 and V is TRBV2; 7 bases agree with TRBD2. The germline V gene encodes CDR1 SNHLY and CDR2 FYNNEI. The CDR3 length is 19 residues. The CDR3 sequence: CTFSDRPLLAPSSYNEQFF. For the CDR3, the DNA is TGTACCTTCAGCGACCGGCCCTTACTAGCGCCAAGCTCCTACAATGAGCAGTTCTTC.

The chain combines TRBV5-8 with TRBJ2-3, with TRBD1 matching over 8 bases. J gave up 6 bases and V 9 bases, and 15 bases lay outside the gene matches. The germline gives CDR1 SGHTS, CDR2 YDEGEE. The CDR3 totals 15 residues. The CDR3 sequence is CAMGPRQGQGDTQYF. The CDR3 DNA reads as TGTGCCATGGGCCCAAGACAGGGGCAGGGGGATACGCAGTATTTT.

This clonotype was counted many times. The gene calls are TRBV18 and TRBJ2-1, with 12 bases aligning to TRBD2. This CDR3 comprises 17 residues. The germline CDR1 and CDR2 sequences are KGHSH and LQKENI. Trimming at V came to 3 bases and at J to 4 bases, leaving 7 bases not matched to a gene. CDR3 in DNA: TGTGCCAGCTCACCCCGACTAGCGGGAGACTTTTACAATGAGCAGTTCTTC. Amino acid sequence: CASSPRLAGDFYNEQFF.

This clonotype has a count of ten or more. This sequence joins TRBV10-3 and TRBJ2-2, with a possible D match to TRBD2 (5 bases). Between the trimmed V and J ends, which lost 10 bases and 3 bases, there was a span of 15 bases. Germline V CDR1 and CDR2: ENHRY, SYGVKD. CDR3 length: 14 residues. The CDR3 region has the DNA TGTGCCACGGGGAACCCGACGGACACCGGGGAGCTGTTTTTT. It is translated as CATGNPTDTGELFF.

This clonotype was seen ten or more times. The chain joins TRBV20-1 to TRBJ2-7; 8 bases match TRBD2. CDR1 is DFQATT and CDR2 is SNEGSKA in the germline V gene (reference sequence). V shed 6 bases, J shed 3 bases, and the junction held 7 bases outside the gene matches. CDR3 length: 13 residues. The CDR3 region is CSALRTSSYEQYF. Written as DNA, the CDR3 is TGCAGTGCCCTTAGGACTAGCAGCTACGAGCAGTACTTC.

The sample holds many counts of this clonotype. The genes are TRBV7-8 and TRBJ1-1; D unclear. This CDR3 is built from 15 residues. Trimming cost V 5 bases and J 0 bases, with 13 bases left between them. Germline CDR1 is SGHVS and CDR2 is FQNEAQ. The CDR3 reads CASSRRGGLNTEAFF. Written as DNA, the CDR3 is TGTGCCAGCAGCCGCCGGGGTGGCCTGAACACTGAAGCTTTCTTT.

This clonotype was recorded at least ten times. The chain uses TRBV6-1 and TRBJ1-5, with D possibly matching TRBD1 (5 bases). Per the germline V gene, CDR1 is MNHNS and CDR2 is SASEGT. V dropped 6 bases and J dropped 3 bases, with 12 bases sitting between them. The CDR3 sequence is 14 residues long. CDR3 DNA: TGTGCCAGCAGGCCGAGACAGATCAATCAGCCCCAGCATTTT. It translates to CASRPRQINQPQHF.

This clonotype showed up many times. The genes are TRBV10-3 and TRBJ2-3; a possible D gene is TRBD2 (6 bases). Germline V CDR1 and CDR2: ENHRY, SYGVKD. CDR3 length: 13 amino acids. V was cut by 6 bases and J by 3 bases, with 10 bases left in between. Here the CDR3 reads CAIRGGNTDTQYF. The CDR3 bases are TGTGCCATCAGGGGAGGTAATACAGATACGCAGTATTTT.

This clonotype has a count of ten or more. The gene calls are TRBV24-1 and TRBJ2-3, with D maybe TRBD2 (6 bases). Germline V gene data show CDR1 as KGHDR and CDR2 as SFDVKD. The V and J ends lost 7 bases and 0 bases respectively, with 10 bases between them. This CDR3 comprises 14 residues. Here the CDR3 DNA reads TGTGCCACCAGCCTCAGCGGGAGCACAGATACGCAGTATTTT. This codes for CATSLSGSTDTQYF.

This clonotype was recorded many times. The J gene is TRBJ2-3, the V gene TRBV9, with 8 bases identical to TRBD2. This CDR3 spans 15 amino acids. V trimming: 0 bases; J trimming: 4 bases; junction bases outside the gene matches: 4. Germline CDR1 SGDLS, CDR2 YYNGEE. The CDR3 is CASSVVSGSADTQYF. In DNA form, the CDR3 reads TGTGCCAGCAGCGTAGTCAGCGGGAGTGCAGATACGCAGTATTTT.

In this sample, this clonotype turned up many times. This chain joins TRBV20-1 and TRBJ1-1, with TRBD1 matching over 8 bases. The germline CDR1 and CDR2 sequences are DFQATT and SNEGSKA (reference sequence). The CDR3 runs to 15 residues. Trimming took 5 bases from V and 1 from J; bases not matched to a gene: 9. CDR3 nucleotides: TGCAGTGCTGCCAATAGACAGGGGACGAACACTGAAGCTTTCTTT. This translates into CSAANRQGTNTEAFF.

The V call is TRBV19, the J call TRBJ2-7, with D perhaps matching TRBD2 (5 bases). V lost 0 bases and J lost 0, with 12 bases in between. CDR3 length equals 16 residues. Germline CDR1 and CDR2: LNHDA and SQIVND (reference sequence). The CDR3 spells CASSIDLSGSSYEQYF. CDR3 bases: TGTGCCAGTAGTATAGATCTGAGCGGAAGCTCCTACGAGCAGTACTTC.

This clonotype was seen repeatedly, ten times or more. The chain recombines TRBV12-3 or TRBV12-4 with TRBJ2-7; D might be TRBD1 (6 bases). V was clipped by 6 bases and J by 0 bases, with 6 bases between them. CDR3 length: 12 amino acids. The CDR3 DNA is TGTGCCAGCAGACAGGGCTCCTACGAGCAGTACTTC. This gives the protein CASRQGSYEQYF.

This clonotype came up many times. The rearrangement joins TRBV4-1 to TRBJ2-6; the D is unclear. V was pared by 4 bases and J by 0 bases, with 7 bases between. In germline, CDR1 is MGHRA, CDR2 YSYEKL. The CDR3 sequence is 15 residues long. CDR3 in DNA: TGCGCCAGCAGCCCCTTCGTCTCTGGGGCCAACGTCCTGACTTTC. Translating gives CASSPFVSGANVLTF.

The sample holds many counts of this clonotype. CDR3 sequence: CASSQDPSSTDTQYF. The CDR3 DNA sequence: TGTGCCAGCAGCCAAGATCCGTCTAGCACAGATACGCAGTATTTT. The J gene is TRBJ2-3, the V gene TRBV3-1; no definite D call. The CDR3 runs to 15 residues. The V end was cut by 0 bases, the J end by 0 bases, with 7 bases between. Per germline, CDR1 LGHDT and CDR2 YNNKEL (reference sequence).

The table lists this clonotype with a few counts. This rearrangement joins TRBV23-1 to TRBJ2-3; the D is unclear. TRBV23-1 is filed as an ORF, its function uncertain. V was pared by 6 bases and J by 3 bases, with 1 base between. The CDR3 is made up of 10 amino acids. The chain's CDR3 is CASRTDTQYF. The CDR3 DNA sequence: TGCGCCAGCAGGACAGATACGCAGTATTTT.

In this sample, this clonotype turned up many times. The CDR3 protein is CSAPTQGPVDNQPQHF. The CDR3 bases are TGCAGTGCGCCGACCCAGGGGCCGGTTGACAATCAGCCCCAGCATTTT. The V gene is TRBV20-1, the J gene TRBJ1-5; D possibly corresponds to TRBD1 (6 bases). Trimming shortened V by 6 bases and J by 3 bases, and 21 bases separated the two germline ends. CDR1 and CDR2 (germline): DFQATT, SNEGSKA (reference sequence). The CDR3 runs 16 residues.